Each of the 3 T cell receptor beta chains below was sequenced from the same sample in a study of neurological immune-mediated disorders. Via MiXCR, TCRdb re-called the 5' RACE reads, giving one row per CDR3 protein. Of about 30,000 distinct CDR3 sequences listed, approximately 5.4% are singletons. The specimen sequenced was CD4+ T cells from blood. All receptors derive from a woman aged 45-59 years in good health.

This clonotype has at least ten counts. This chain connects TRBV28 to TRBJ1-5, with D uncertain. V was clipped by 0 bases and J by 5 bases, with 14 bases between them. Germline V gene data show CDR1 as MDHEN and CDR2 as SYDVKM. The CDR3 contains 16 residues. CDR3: CASSLWGRKADQPQHF. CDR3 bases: TGTGCCAGCAGTTTATGGGGCCGGAAGGCTGATCAGCCCCAGCATTTT.

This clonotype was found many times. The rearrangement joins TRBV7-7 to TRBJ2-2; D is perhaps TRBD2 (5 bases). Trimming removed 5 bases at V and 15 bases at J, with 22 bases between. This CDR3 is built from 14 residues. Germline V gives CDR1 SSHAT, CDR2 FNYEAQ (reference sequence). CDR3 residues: CASSVARTAEVVFF. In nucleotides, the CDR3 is TGTGCCAGCAGCGTCGCCCGAACCGCGGAGGTGGTGTTTTTT.

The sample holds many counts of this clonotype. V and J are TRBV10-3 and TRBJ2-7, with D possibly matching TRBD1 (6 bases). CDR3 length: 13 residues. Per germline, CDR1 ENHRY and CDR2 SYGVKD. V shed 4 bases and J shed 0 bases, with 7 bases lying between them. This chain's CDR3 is CAISADSSYEQYF. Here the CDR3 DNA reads TGTGCCATCAGTGCGGACAGCTCCTACGAGCAGTACTTC.